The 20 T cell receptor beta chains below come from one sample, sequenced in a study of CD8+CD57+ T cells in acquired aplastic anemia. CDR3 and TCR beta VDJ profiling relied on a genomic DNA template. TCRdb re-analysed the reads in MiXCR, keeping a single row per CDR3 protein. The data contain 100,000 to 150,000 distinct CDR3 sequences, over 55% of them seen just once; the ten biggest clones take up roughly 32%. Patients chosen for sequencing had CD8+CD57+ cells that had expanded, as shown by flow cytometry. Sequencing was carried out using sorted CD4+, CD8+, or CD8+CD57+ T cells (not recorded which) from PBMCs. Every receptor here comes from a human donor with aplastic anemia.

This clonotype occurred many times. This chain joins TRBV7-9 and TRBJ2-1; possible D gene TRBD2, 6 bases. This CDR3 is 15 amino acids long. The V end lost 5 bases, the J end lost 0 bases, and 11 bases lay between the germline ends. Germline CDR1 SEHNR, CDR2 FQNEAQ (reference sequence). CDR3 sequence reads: CASSPTSTSYNEQFF. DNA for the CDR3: TGTGCCAGCAGCCCAACTAGCACCTCCTACAATGAGCAGTTCTTC.

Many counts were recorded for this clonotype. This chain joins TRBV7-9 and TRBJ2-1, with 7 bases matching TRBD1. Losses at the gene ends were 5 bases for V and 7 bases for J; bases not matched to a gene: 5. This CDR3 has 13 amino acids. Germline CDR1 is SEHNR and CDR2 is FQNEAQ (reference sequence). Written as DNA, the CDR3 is TGTGCCAGCAGCGAAGGGGGCGGAAATGAGCAGTTCTTC. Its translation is CASSEGGGNEQFF.

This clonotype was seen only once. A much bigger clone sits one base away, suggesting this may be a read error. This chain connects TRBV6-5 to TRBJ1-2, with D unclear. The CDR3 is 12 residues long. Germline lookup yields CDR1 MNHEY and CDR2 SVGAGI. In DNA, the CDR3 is TGTGCCAGCAGTACGAGTAACTATAGCTACACCTTC. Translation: CASSTSNYSYTF.

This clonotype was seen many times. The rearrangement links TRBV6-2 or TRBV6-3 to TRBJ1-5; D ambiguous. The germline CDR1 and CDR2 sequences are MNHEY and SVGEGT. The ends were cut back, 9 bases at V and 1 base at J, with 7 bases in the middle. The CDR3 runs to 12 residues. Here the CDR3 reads CASTGSNQPQHF. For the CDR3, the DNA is TGTGCCAGTACGGGCAGCAATCAGCCCCAGCATTTT.

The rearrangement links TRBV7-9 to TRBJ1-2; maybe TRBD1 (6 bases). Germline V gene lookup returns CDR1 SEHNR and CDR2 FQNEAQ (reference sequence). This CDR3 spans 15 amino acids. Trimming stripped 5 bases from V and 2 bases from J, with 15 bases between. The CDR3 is CASSANFQGNYGYTF. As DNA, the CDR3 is TGTGCCAGCAGCGCAAACTTCCAGGGGAACTATGGCTACACCTTC.

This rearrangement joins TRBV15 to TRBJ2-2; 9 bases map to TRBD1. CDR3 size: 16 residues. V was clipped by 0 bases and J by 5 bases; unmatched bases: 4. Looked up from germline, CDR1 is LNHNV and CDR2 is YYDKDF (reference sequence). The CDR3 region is CATSRDLTGGTGELFF. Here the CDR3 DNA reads TGTGCCACCAGCAGAGATTTGACAGGGGGTACCGGGGAGCTGTTTTTT. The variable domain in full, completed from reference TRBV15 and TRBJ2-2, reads DAMVIQNPRYQVTQFGKPVTLSCSQTLNHNVMYWYQQKSSQAPKLLFHYYDKDFNNEADTPDNFQSRRPNTSFCFLDIRSPGLGDTAMYLCATSRDLTGGTGELFFGEGSRLTVL.

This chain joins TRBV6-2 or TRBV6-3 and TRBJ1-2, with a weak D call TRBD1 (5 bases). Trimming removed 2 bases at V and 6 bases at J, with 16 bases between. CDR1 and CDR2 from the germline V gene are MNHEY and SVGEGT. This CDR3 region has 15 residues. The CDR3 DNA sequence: TGTGCCAGCAGTTACGTCCTCCGGGGGGAGGATGGCTACACCTTC. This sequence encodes CASSYVLRGEDGYTF.

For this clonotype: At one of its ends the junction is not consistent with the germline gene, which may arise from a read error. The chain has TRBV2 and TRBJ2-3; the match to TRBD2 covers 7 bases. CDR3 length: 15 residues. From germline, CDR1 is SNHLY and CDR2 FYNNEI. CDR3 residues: CASREAGIRTDTQYF. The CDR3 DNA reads TGTGCCAGCAGGGAAGCGGGGATCCGCACAGATACGCAGTATTTT.

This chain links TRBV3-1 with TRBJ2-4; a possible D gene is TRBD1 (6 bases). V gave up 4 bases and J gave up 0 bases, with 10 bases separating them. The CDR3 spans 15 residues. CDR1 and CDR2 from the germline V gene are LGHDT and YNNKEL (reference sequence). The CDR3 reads CASSRGQLAKNIQYF. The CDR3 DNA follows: TGTGCCAGCAGCCGAGGACAGTTAGCCAAAAACATTCAGTACTTC.

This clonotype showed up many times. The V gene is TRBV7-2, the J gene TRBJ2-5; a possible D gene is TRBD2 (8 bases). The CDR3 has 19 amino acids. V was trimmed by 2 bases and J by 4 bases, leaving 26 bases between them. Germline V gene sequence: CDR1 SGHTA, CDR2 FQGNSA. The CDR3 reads CASSLPGGGGRGNRETQYF. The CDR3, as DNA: TGTGCCAGCAGCTTACCGGGAGGGGGGGGCAGGGGGAATCGAGAGACCCAGTACTTC.

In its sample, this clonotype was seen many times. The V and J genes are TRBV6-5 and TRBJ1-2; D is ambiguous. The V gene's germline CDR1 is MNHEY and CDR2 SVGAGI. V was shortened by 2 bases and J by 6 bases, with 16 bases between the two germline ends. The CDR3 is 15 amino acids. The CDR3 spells CASSYASRVQDGYTF. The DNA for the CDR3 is TGTGCCAGCAGTTACGCGTCGCGCGTGCAGGATGGCTACACCTTC.

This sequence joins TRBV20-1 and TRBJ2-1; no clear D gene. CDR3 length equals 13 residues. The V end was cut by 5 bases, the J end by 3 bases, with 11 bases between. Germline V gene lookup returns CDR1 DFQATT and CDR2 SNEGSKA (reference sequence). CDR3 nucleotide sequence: TGCAGTGCTGCCGTGGATCGCTACAATGAGCAGTTCTTC. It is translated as CSAAVDRYNEQFF.

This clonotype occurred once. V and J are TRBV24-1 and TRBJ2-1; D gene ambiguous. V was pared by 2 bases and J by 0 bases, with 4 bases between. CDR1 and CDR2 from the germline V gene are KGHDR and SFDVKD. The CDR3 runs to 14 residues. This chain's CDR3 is CATSDWDSYNEQFF. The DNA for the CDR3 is TGTGCCACCAGTGATTGGGACTCCTACAATGAGCAGTTCTTC.

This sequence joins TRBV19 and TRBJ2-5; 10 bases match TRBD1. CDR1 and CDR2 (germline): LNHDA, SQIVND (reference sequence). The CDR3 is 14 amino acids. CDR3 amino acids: CARGGQGRQETQYF. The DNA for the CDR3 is TGTGCGAGGGGGGGACAGGGGCGACAAGAGACCCAGTACTTC.

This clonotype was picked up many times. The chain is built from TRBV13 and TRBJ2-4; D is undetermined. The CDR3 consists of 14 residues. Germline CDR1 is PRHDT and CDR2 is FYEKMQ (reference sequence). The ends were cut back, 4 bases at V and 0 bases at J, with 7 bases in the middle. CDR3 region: CASSSLIAKNIQYF. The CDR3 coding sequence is TGTGCCAGCAGCTCCTTAATAGCCAAAAACATTCAGTACTTC.

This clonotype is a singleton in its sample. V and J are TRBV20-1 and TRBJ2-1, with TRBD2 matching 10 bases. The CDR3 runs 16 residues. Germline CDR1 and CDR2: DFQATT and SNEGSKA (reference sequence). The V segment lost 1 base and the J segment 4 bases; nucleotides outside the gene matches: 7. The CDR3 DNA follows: TGCAGTGCTAGAGTGTTAGCGGGGGGCCAATACAATGAGCAGTTCTTC. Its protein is CSARVLAGGQYNEQFF.

CDR3 sequence reads: CASRAKGCGTDTQYF. The CDR3 nucleotides are TGTGCCAGCAGAGCAAAGGGCTGTGGCACAGATACGCAGTATTTT. This chain uses TRBV11-1 with TRBJ2-3; D gene unclear. V shed 6 bases and J shed 1 base, with 14 bases lying between them. The CDR3 runs to 15 residues. Germline CDR1 and CDR2: SGHAT and FQDESV (reference sequence).

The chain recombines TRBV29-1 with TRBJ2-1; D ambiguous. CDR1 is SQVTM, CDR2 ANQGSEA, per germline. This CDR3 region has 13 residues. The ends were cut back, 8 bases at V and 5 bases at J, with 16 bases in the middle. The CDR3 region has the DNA TGCAGCACCGGACCCACCCCGGACAATGAGCAGTTCTTC. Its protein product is CSTGPTPDNEQFF.

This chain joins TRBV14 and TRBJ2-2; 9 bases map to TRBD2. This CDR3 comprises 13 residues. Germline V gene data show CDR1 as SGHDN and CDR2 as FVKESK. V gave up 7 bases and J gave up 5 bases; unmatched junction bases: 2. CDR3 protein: CASTLAGTGELFF. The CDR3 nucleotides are TGTGCCAGCACGCTAGCGGGGACCGGGGAGCTGTTTTTT. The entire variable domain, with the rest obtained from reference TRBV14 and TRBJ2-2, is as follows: EAGVTQFPSHSVIEKGQTVTLRCDPISGHDNLYWYRRVMGKEIKFLLHFVKESKQDESGMPNNRFLAERTGGTYSTLKVQPAELEDSGVYFCASTLAGTGELFFGEGSRLTVL.

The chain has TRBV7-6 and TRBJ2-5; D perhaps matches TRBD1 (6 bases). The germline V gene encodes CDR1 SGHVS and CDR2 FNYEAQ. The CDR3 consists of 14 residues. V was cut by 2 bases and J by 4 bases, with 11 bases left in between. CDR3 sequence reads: CASSLSQGRETQYF. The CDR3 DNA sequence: TGTGCCAGCAGCTTAAGTCAGGGGCGAGAGACCCAGTACTTC.